The rows below give T cell receptor beta chains drawn from one sample of a study of OX40 agonist ivuxolimab in advanced cancers. Profiled with immunoSEQ multiplex PCR; TCRdb holds only in-frame clones, not every one. The data show approximately 94,000 clones, with around 93% seen just once and about 0.51% held by the top ten. Sequences were derived from CD4+ or CD8+ T cells sorted from blood, sampled in a trial of the OX40 agonist ivuxolimab. Every receptor here comes from an adult with an advanced solid tumor such as melanoma, head and neck, liver or kidney cancer. CDR3s include the opening cysteine and the closing phenylalanine or tryptophan. The order of the fields is V gene, J gene, D gene, clone size, CDR3 DNA, CDR3 protein. A D gene is named only where the DNA matches it firmly. Not every row has a clone size; where given, it reads once, few, many or a size class.

V: TRBV6-1
J: TRBJ1-1
D: NA
size: NA
DNA: TGTGCCAGCAGTGCTCCGAGGGTGAACACTGAAGCTTTCTTT
CDR3: CASSAPRVNTEAFF

V: TRBV6-6
J: TRBJ2-7
D: NA
size: NA
DNA: TGTGCCAGCAGTTACGCCAGGGTCGAGCAGTACTTC
CDR3: CASSYARVEQYF

V: TRBV6-1
J: TRBJ2-1
D: NA
size: NA
DNA: TGTGCCAGCAGTGAATCTGGCGACAATGAGCAGTTCTTC
CDR3: CASSESGDNEQFF

V: TRBV10-3
J: TRBJ1-5
D: NA
size: NA
DNA: TGTGCCATCCACCCCAGGCATCCCCAGCATTTT
CDR3: CAIHPRHPQHF

V: TRBV4-3
J: TRBJ2-7
D: TRBD2
size: NA
DNA: TGCGCCAGCAGCCAAGATAGAATCCTAGCGGGTAGAAGCTCCTACGAGCAGTACTTC
CDR3: CASSQDRILAGRSSYEQYF

V: TRBV5-6
J: TRBJ1-5
D: NA
size: NA
DNA: TGTGCCAGCAGCTTAAGAGGGGCTAAGAACAATCAGCCCCAGCATTTT
CDR3: CASSLRGAKNNQPQHF

V: TRBV5-6
J: TRBJ2-7
D: TRBD2
size: NA
DNA: TGTGCCAGCAGCTTGATTAGCGGGAACTACGAGCAGTACTTC
CDR3: CASSLISGNYEQYF

V: TRBV2
J: TRBJ1-2
D: NA
size: NA
DNA: TGTGCCAGCAGTGTGGTTAGGGACATAACGACCTATGGCTACACCTTC
CDR3: CASSVVRDITTYGYTF

V: TRBV7-2
J: TRBJ2-3
D: TRBD1
size: NA
DNA: TGTGCCAGCAGCCTTAGGACAGGGTGGGCCACAGATACGCAGTATTTT
CDR3: CASSLRTGWATDTQYF

V: TRBV5-6
J: TRBJ2-7
D: TRBD1
size: NA
DNA: TGTGCCAGCAGCGCATACCGGGACAGGTCAAAGACCACTACCTACGAGCAGTACTTC
CDR3: CASSAYRDRSKTTTYEQYF

V: TRBV6-1
J: TRBJ2-1
D: TRBD2
size: NA
DNA: TGTGCCAGCAGTGTTACTAGCGGGAGGAGGAATGAGCAGTTCTTC
CDR3: CASSVTSGRRNEQFF

V: TRBV2
J: TRBJ2-5
D: NA
size: NA
DNA: TGTGCCAGCAGTAGCTTCAGGGGGGTGCGAGAGACCCAGTACTTC
CDR3: CASSSFRGVRETQYF

V: TRBV28
J: TRBJ2-7
D: TRBD1
size: NA
DNA: TGTGCCAGCACCCGCCGGGACAGGGGGGTGGGGCAGTACTTC
CDR3: CASTRRDRGVGQYF

V: TRBV5-6
J: TRBJ2-2
D: NA
size: NA
DNA: TGTGCCAGCAGCTTCACAGGGGGGGACACCGGGGAGCTGTTTTTT
CDR3: CASSFTGGDTGELFF

V: TRBV2
J: TRBJ2-7
D: TRBD2
size: NA
DNA: TGTGCCAGCAATCCCCGAGGGACTAGCGGGACCTACGAGCAGTACTTC
CDR3: CASNPRGTSGTYEQYF

V: TRBV5-1
J: TRBJ2-5
D: NA
size: NA
DNA: TGCGCCAGCAGCCGCAGGGTGGAGGAGACCCAGTACTTC
CDR3: CASSRRVEETQYF

V: TRBV6-1
J: TRBJ1-1
D: NA
size: NA
DNA: TGTGCCAGCAGTGAGCAACTAGTAGCAGGGGAAGCTTTCTTT
CDR3: CASSEQLVAGEAFF

V: TRBV15
J: TRBJ2-7
D: NA
size: NA
DNA: TGTGCCACCAGCAGGGGAGGAGGGGGTGTTCTATACGAGCAGTACTTC
CDR3: CATSRGGGGVLYEQYF

V: TRBV15
J: TRBJ2-7
D: NA
size: NA
DNA: TGTGCCACCAGCAGGTTAGAGAGACCCTACGAGCAGTACTTC
CDR3: CATSRLERPYEQYF

V: TRBV4-1
J: TRBJ2-3
D: NA
size: NA
DNA: TGCGCCAGCAGCCATGAGGGACTCCTCGGAGATACGCAGTATTTT
CDR3: CASSHEGLLGDTQYF

V: TRBV5-1
J: TRBJ2-7
D: NA
size: NA
DNA: TGCGCCAGCAGTAGGGTTCTCTCCTCCGAGCAGTACTTC
CDR3: CASSRVLSSEQYF

V: TRBV18
J: TRBJ2-7
D: NA
size: NA
DNA: TGTGCCAGCTCACCCCTTGGGACTGGGGGAAAGGATAACGAGCAGTACTTC
CDR3: CASSPLGTGGKDNEQYF

V: TRBV10-2
J: TRBJ2-7
D: TRBD2
size: NA
DNA: TGCGCCAGCAGCCGGACTAGCGGGATCTCTCACTACGAGCAGTACTTC
CDR3: CASSRTSGISHYEQYF

V: TRBV6-6
J: TRBJ2-2
D: TRBD2
size: NA
DNA: TGTGCCAGCAGGCCCGCTAGCGGAGGGGTCGCCGGGGAGCTGTTTTTT
CDR3: CASRPASGGVAGELFF

V: TRBV27
J: TRBJ1-2
D: NA
size: few
DNA: TGTGCCAGCCAGGGGAACAGAGGTGGCTACACCTTC
CDR3: CASQGNRGGYTF

V: TRBV4-1
J: TRBJ1-1
D: NA
size: NA
DNA: TGCGCCAGCAGCCTGACCCCGAACACTGAAGCTTTCTTT
CDR3: CASSLTPNTEAFF

V: TRBV5-1
J: TRBJ2-3
D: NA
size: NA
DNA: TGCGCCAGCAGCTTGCAGGGGGATACGCAGTATTTT
CDR3: CASSLQGDTQYF

V: TRBV7-8
J: TRBJ2-1
D: NA
size: NA
DNA: TGTGCCAGCAGCCCCCGGGCTCGCCCTTCGCAGTTCTTC
CDR3: CASSPRARPSQFF

V: TRBV6-6
J: TRBJ2-2
D: TRBD2
size: NA
DNA: TGTGCCAGCAGCAAGACTAGCCAGGTCGGGGAGCTGTTTTTT
CDR3: CASSKTSQVGELFF

V: TRBV19
J: TRBJ1-5
D: TRBD1
size: NA
DNA: TGTGTCATAGCCTGCGGGGACAGGGGTTGTCAGCCCCAGCATTTT
CDR3: CVIACGDRGCQPQHF

V: TRBV6-1
J: TRBJ1-2
D: NA
size: NA
DNA: TGTGCCAGCAGTGAAGAGTCAAGGGGACGGGGCTACACCTTC
CDR3: CASSEESRGRGYTF

V: TRBV27
J: TRBJ2-2
D: NA
size: NA
DNA: TGTGCCAGCAGTTCCTTGGTGGCCGGGGAGCTGTTTTTT
CDR3: CASSSLVAGELFF

V: TRBV6-1
J: TRBJ1-5
D: NA
size: NA
DNA: TGTGCCAGCAGTGAGGACTATTCATGGGATCACCAGCCCCAGCATTTT
CDR3: CASSEDYSWDHQPQHF

V: TRBV14
J: TRBJ2-1
D: TRBD2
size: NA
DNA: TGTGCCAGCAGCCAAGTAATTGGGGGTCTAGCGGGCTACAATGAGCAGTTCTTC
CDR3: CASSQVIGGLAGYNEQFF

V: TRBV2
J: TRBJ2-7
D: TRBD2
size: NA
DNA: TGTGCCAGGGCCGGGACTAGCGGGAGTATCAACGAGCAGTACTTC
CDR3: CARAGTSGSINEQYF

V: TRBV28
J: TRBJ1-2
D: TRBD1
size: NA
DNA: TGTGCCAGCACTCAGGGGGGACGTAACTATGGCTACACCTTC
CDR3: CASTQGGRNYGYTF

V: TRBV28
J: TRBJ2-7
D: NA
size: NA
DNA: TGTGCCAGCATGGACCAACGGACCTACGAGCAGTACTTC
CDR3: CASMDQRTYEQYF

V: TRBV28
J: TRBJ2-7
D: TRBD1
size: NA
DNA: TGTGCCAGCAGCTCCAGACAGGGGGCTTTCTACGAGCAGTACTTC
CDR3: CASSSRQGAFYEQYF

V: TRBV2
J: TRBJ2-6
D: NA
size: NA
DNA: TGTGCCAGCAGTGATGGGGGAACAGGAAGCTCTGGGGCCAACGTCCTGACTTTC
CDR3: CASSDGGTGSSGANVLTF

V: TRBV9
J: TRBJ2-2
D: TRBD2
size: once
DNA: TGTGCCAGCAGACCAAGCGGGAGTGCTGGGGAGCTGTTTTTT
CDR3: CASRPSGSAGELFF

V: TRBV11-3
J: TRBJ1-1
D: NA
size: NA
DNA: TGTGCCAGCAGCTCCGGGACATACACTGAAGCTTTCTTT
CDR3: CASSSGTYTEAFF

V: TRBV28
J: TRBJ1-3
D: NA
size: NA
DNA: TGTGCCAGCATTCGGGTCTCTGGAAACACCATATATTTT
CDR3: CASIRVSGNTIYF

V: TRBV28
J: TRBJ2-5
D: TRBD1
size: NA
DNA: TGTGCCAGCACTCCTGCCGGGACAGGGGGAACCCAGTACTTC
CDR3: CASTPAGTGGTQYF

V: TRBV19
J: TRBJ2-1
D: NA
size: NA
DNA: TGTGCCAGTAGTATGTTGGGGAGCTCCTACAATGAGCAGTTCTTC
CDR3: CASSMLGSSYNEQFF

V: TRBV7-2
J: TRBJ1-5
D: TRBD1
size: NA
DNA: TGTGCCAGCAGCTTAGGGACAGGGAATCAGCCCCAGCATTTT
CDR3: CASSLGTGNQPQHF

V: TRBV19
J: TRBJ2-1
D: TRBD2
size: NA
DNA: TGTGCCAGTAGTATTTGGAGACTAGCGGGAGGCAATGAGCAGTTCTTC
CDR3: CASSIWRLAGGNEQFF

V: TRBV27
J: TRBJ1-5
D: NA
size: NA
DNA: TGTGCCAGCAGTTCCTACACCAATCAGCCCCAGCATTTT
CDR3: CASSSYTNQPQHF

V: TRBV18
J: TRBJ2-3
D: TRBD1
size: NA
DNA: TGTGCCAGCTCGCAACGGGGGCAGGGGGCCCCAGATACGCAGTATTTT
CDR3: CASSQRGQGAPDTQYF

V: TRBV10-3
J: TRBJ2-5
D: NA
size: NA
DNA: TGTGCCATCAGTGAGTTGTCTAATTTCGAGACCCAGTACTTC
CDR3: CAISELSNFETQYF

V: TRBV5-4
J: TRBJ2-1
D: NA
size: NA
DNA: TGTGCCAGCAGCCTTACCGCGCGTGAGCAGTTCTTC
CDR3: CASSLTAREQFF

V: TRBV27
J: TRBJ2-2
D: NA
size: NA
DNA: TGTGCCAGCAGTTTCCGGGCGGCACGGTTAAACACCGGGGAGCTGTTTTTT
CDR3: CASSFRAARLNTGELFF

V: TRBV27
J: TRBJ1-5
D: NA
size: NA
DNA: TGTGCCAGCAGTTTAATGATGGCCGCGGGTCAGCCCCAGCATTTT
CDR3: CASSLMMAAGQPQHF

V: TRBV7-2
J: TRBJ2-1
D: TRBD2
size: NA
DNA: TGTGCCAGCAGCGGGGGAGGGGAGCAGTTCTTC
CDR3: CASSGGGEQFF

V: TRBV7-2
J: TRBJ2-2
D: NA
size: NA
DNA: TGTGCCAGCAGCTCAAACACCGGGGAGCTGTTTTTT
CDR3: CASSSNTGELFF

V: TRBV7-8
J: TRBJ2-4
D: NA
size: NA
DNA: TGTGCCAGCAGCCCCAGTTCGGGAAACATTCAGTACTTC
CDR3: CASSPSSGNIQYF

V: TRBV9
J: TRBJ2-6
D: NA
size: NA
DNA: TGTGCCAGCAGCGTAGGGTTTTCGGTAAGCTCTGGGGCCAACGTCCTGACTTTC
CDR3: CASSVGFSVSSGANVLTF